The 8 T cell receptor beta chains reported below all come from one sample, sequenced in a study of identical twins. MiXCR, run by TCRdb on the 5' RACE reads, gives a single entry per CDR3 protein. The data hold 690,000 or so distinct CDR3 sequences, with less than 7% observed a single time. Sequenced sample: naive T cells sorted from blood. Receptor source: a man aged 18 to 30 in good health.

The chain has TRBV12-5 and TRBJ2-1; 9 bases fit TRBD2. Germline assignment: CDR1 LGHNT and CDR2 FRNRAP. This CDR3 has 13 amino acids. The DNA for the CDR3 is TGTGCCCACCCGGGACTAGCAGTCGATGAGCAGTTCTTC. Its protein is CAHPGLAVDEQFF.

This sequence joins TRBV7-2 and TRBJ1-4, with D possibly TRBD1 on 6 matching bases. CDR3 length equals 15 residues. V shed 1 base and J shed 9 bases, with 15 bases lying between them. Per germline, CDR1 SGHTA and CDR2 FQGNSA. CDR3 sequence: CASSLVLRGDQKLFF. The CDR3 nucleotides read TGTGCCAGCAGCTTAGTTCTCAGGGGAGATCAAAAACTGTTTTTT.

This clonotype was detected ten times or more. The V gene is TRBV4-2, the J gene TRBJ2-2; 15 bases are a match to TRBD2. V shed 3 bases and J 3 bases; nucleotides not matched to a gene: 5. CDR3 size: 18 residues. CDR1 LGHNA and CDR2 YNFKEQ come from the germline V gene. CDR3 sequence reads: CASSHRTSGRADTGELFF. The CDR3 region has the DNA TGTGCCAGCAGCCATAGGACTAGCGGGAGGGCCGACACCGGGGAGCTGTTTTTT.

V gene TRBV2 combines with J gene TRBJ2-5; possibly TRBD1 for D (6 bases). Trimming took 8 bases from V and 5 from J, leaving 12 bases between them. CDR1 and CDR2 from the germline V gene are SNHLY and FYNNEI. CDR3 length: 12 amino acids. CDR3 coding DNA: TGTGCCAGCTCTTGGGACATGGAGACCCAGTACTTC. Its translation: CASSWDMETQYF.

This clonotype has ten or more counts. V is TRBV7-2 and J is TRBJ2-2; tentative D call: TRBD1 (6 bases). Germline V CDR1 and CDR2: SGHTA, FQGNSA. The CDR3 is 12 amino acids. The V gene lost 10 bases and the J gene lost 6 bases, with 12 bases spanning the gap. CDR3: CANEQGAGELFF. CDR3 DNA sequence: TGTGCCAACGAACAGGGAGCCGGGGAGCTGTTTTTT.

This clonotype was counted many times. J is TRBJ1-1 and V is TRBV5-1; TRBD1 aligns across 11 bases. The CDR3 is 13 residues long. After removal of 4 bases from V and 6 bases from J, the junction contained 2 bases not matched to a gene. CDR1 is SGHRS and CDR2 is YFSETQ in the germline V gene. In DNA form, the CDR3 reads TGCGCCAGCAGCCTGGGACAGGGGGCTGAAGCTTTCTTT. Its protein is CASSLGQGAEAFF.

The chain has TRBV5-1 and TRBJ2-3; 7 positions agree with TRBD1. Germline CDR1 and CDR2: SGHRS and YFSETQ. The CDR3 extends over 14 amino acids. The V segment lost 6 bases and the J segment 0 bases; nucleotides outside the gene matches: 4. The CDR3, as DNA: TGCGCCAGCACCCGGGACAGTAGCACAGATACGCAGTATTTT. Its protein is CASTRDSSTDTQYF.

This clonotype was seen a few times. The CDR3 reads CASSGGLAGYYNEQFF. As DNA, the CDR3 is TGTGCCAGCAGTGGAGGACTAGCGGGATACTACAATGAGCAGTTCTTC. This chain joins TRBV12-3 or TRBV12-4 and TRBJ2-1; 12 nucleotides match TRBD2. V was pared by 5 bases and J by 3 bases, with 5 bases of the junction left unmatched. The length of the CDR3 is 16 residues.